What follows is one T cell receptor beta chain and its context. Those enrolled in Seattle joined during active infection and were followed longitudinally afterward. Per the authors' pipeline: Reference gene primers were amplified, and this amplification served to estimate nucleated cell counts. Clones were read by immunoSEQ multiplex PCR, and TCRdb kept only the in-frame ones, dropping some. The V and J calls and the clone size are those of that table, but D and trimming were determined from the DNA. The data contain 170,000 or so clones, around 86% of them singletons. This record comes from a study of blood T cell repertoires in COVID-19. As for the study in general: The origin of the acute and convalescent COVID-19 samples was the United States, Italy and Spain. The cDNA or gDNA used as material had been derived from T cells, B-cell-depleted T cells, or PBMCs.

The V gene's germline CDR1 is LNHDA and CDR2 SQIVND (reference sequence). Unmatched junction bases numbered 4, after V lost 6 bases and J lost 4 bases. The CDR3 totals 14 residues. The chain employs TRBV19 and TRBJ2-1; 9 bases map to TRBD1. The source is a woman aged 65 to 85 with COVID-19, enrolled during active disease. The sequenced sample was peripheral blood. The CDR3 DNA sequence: TGTGCCAGTAGCCCTGACAGGGGGTACAATGAGCAGTTCTTC. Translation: CASSPDRGYNEQFF.